This T cell receptor (beta chain) was captured in a study of blood T cells in healthy people across ages. The germline CDR1 and CDR2 sequences are SNHLY and FYNNEI. V lost 3 bases and J lost 3, with 13 bases in between. The CDR3 length is 15 residues. Only a few counts were recorded for this clonotype. Every participating donor contributed about 10 milliliters of peripheral blood through a draw. Primers used in a second PCR of about 6 to 11 cycles were a sample-barcoded 5' primer and a J-beta primer mix. Via MiXCR, TCRdb re-called the 5' RACE reads, giving one row per CDR3 protein. This sample has about 1.5 million distinct CDR3 sequences, with 35% to 45% found just once.

The chain joins TRBV2 to TRBJ2-3; tentatively, D is TRBD2 (5 bases). Sequencing was done on a sample of blood. This clonotype was obtained from a woman under 30 in good health. This CDR3 reads CASSDEGRSTDTQYF. CDR3 nucleotides: TGTGCCAGCAGTGACGAGGGTCGGAGTACAGATACGCAGTATTTT.